A single sample is the source of the 7 T cell receptor beta chains below, sequenced in a study of blood T cell repertoires in COVID-19. Repertoires were generated with immunoSEQ multiplex PCR, while TCRdb's copy carries only in-frame clones and drops some. Of under 200,000 clones listed, around 75% are singletons. Sequenced: peripheral blood. The source is a woman aged 40-49 years with COVID-19, enrolled during active disease.

The chain has TRBV6-5 and TRBJ2-7; 9 positions match TRBD2. Germline CDR1 MNHEY, CDR2 SVGAGI. The ends lost 1 base at V and 7 bases at J; junction bases unmatched: 2. The CDR3 has 13 residues. DNA for the CDR3: TGTGCCAGCAGTTACTTGAGCGGGGGGGAGCAGTACTTC. Its translation is CASSYLSGGEQYF.

This clone was counted once. The chain is built from TRBV6-1 and TRBJ1-5; D is unresolved. The V and J ends lost 0 bases and 4 bases respectively, with 7 bases between them. Germline CDR1 and CDR2: MNHNS and SASEGT. This CDR3 has 14 residues. This CDR3 reads CASSEASLNQPQHF. The CDR3 DNA follows: TGTGCCAGCAGTGAAGCGTCCTTGAATCAGCCCCAGCATTTT.

This clone has just one count. The chain recombines TRBV27 with TRBJ1-4; no clear D. This CDR3 has 14 residues. CDR1 and CDR2 from the germline V gene are MNHEY and SMNVEV (reference sequence). The V end was cut by 9 bases, the J end by 7 bases, with 18 bases between. DNA for the CDR3: TGTGCCAGTAAGGCCCACGGGGATCCTGAAAAACTGTTTTTT. Translating it yields CASKAHGDPEKLFF.

The rearrangement uses TRBV7-9 and TRBJ1-2; D is perhaps TRBD1 (6 bases). Trimming pared 1 base from V and 5 bases from J, leaving 14 bases between. This CDR3 contains 15 residues. Germline V gene data show CDR1 as SEHNR and CDR2 as FQNEAQ (reference sequence). The CDR3, as DNA: TGTGCCAGCAGCTTAGAGGCCGACAGGTTTTATGGCTACACCTTC. Protein product: CASSLEADRFYGYTF.

The chain links TRBV18 to TRBJ2-1; 8 bases fit TRBD2. Losses at the gene ends were 5 bases for V and 2 bases for J; bases not matched to a gene: 11. The CDR3 is made up of 17 amino acids. CDR1 is KGHSH, CDR2 LQKENI, per germline. Here the CDR3 reads CASSRETAGAAYNEQFF. The CDR3 DNA follows: TGTGCCAGCTCAAGGGAGACAGCGGGGGCAGCCTACAATGAGCAGTTCTTC.

This clone was picked up many times. The chain uses TRBV6-5 and TRBJ2-2; no firm D call. V lost 8 bases and J 7 bases, leaving 17 bases between the germline ends. This CDR3 spans 14 amino acids. Looked up from germline, CDR1 is MNHEY and CDR2 is SVGAGI. The CDR3 coding sequence is TGTGCCAGCTGCCCACGGGTACTGAGCGGGGAGCTGTTTTTT. Its protein is CASCPRVLSGELFF.

The sample holds one count of this clone. The chain has TRBV4-3 and TRBJ2-7, with 12 bases fitting TRBD1. CDR1 LGHNA and CDR2 YSLEER come from the germline V gene. V trimming: 0 bases; J trimming: 8 bases; junction bases outside the gene matches: 8. This CDR3 is 16 amino acids long. The CDR3 loop is CASSQDRFGTGGKQYF. The CDR3 DNA is TGCGCCAGCAGCCAAGATCGGTTCGGGACAGGGGGCAAGCAGTACTTC.